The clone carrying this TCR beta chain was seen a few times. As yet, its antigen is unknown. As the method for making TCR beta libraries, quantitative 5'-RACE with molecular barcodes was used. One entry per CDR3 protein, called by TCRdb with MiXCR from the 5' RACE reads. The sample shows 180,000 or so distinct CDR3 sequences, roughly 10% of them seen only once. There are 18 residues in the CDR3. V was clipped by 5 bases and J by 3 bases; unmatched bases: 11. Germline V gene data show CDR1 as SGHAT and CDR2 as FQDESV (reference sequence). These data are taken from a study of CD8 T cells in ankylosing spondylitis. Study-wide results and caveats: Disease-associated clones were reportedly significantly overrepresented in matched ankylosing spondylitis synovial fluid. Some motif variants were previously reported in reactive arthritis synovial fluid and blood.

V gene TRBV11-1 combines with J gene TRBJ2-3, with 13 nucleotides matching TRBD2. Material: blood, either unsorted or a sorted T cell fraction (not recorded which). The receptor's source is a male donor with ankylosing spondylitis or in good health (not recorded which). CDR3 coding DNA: TGTGCCAGCAGCCTACGACTAGCGGGGGGCTTGACTACAGATACGCAGTATTTT. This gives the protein CASSLRLAGGLTTDTQYF.